This T cell receptor beta chain was documented in a study of CD8+ T cells in alopecia areata. Whole-study context: Twice a day, 5 to 10 mg of oral tofacitinib was administered to treated patients. The study, taken as a whole, reports: Sequence data from scalp samples additionally include resident alphabeta T cells of normal skin.

Worth noting for this clone: Its antigen remains unknown.

Using a FACSAria, the CD4+ and CD8+ T cells were sorted from the PBMCs. Reverse transcription of extracted RNA yielded cDNA, which provided the sequencing template. Clones were read by immunoSEQ multiplex PCR, and TCRdb kept only the in-frame ones, dropping some. In the table there are some 100,000 clones, 35% to 40% of which are singletons. This CDR3 is built from 11 residues. Germline V gives CDR1 SQVTM, CDR2 ANQGSEA. Trimming pared 7 bases from V and 12 bases from J, leaving 16 bases between. Sequencing was done on a sample of CD4+ T cells sorted from blood. The chain joins TRBV29-1 to TRBJ2-1; a possible D gene is TRBD2 (5 bases). The sequence was collected from a human donor with alopecia areata. The CDR3 here is CSANPLASQFF. The CDR3, as DNA: TGCAGCGCTAACCCGCTAGCCTCGCAGTTCTTC.